The present T cell receptor beta chain was sequenced within a study of shared clonotypes between healthy human individuals. With respect to this clone: Its antigen is unidentified.

Among the donors, all were Caucasian adults who lived in Nashville, Tennessee. Study results and caveats: It was the non-shared clonotypes that had lower generation probabilities than clonotypes shared by all four donors. The sharing of 5% to 6.5% of naive CD4 clonotypes was seen across a handful of donors.

Each subset's genomic DNA was shared equally among a number of immunoSEQ plates. Profiled with immunoSEQ multiplex PCR; TCRdb holds only in-frame clones, not every one. The table lists more than 2 million clones, approximately 95% of them singletons. The CDR3 is made up of 18 amino acids. V shed 2 bases, J shed 0 bases, and the junction held 4 bases outside the gene matches. The V gene's germline CDR1 is MGHRA and CDR2 YSYEKL. The source of this sequence is a man younger than 35 in good health. The chain links TRBV4-1 to TRBJ2-7; 16 bases are a match to TRBD2. Sequences were obtained from naive CD4+ T cells sorted from blood. The sample's subset: CD45RA+ positively selected. Written as DNA, the CDR3 is TGCGCCAGCAGCCAAACGGGACTAGCGGGGGGGAGCTCCTACGAGCAGTACTTC. The encoded protein is CASSQTGLAGGSSYEQYF.